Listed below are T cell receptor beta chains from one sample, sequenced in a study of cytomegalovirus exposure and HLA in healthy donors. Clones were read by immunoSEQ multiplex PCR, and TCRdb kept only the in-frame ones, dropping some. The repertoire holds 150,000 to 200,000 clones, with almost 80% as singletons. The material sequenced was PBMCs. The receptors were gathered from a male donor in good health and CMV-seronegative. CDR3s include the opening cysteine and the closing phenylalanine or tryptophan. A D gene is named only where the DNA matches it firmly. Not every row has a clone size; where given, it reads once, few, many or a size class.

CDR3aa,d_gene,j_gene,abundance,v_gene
CASSLAGGLAASYEQYF,TRBD2,TRBJ2-7,once,TRBV7-6
CASSLISGGASGSGETQYF,TRBD2,TRBJ2-5,NA,TRBV7-2
CASSRLESSYEQYF,NA,TRBJ2-7,NA,TRBV28
CARSQTRRPGRNSPLHF,NA,TRBJ1-6,NA,TRBV5-3
CASSPRTGATGELFF,TRBD1,TRBJ2-2,NA,TRBV4-1
CASSSFQGSHQPQHF,NA,TRBJ1-5,NA,TRBV6-5
CASPPGRDGEQYF,TRBD2,TRBJ2-7,NA,TRBV18
CAISEPGQGNQPQHF,TRBD1,TRBJ1-5,NA,TRBV10-3
CASSQVAGDGQPQHF,NA,TRBJ1-5,NA,TRBV4-3
CASSPGNPNTEAFF,NA,TRBJ1-1,NA,TRBV5-1
CASSTLGGPRRDGYTF,NA,TRBJ1-2,NA,TRBV18
CASSFRGRGAETQYF,NA,TRBJ2-5,NA,TRBV7-6
CASQGQGFSNQPQHF,TRBD1,TRBJ1-5,NA,TRBV19
CASRKRGGVGTEAFF,NA,TRBJ1-1,NA,TRBV4-1
CASSEWASGTDTQYF,TRBD2,TRBJ2-3,NA,TRBV2
CASSLDRNTEAFF,NA,TRBJ1-1,few,TRBV11-2
CASSLEGAGQPQHF,TRBD1,TRBJ1-5,NA,TRBV7-9
CASSSTGGATYYNEQFF,TRBD2,TRBJ2-1,NA,TRBV7-9
CASSIGQGALGYTF,TRBD1,TRBJ1-2,NA,TRBV5-6
CASSPSGAGTDTQYF,TRBD2,TRBJ2-3,NA,TRBV4-1
CASSSGGLGIQETQYF,TRBD2,TRBJ2-5,NA,TRBV11-1
CASSYLRNTEAFF,NA,TRBJ1-1,NA,TRBV6-5
CASSLGLGGSLYEQYF,TRBD2,TRBJ2-7,NA,TRBV9
CASSLAPTGREQYF,NA,TRBJ2-7,NA,TRBV7-6
CASSPEGGNEKLFF,NA,TRBJ1-4,NA,TRBV6-5
CASSQEWDRGYEQFF,TRBD1,TRBJ2-1,NA,TRBV4-3
CASSSPGSEETGELFF,NA,TRBJ2-2,NA,TRBV7-3
CASRSAGLAPSTDTQYF,TRBD2,TRBJ2-3,NA,TRBV28
CATAPAGALAAGEQYF,TRBD2,TRBJ2-7,NA,TRBV12-5
CASSASGGQFF,TRBD1,TRBJ2-1,NA,TRBV25-1
CASSEDRGNEQYF,TRBD1,TRBJ2-7,NA,TRBV5-6
CASSFGSLETQYF,NA,TRBJ2-5,NA,TRBV7-9
CASSQQGGMDGYTF,TRBD1,TRBJ1-2,NA,TRBV6-5
CASSPGTANTEAFF,TRBD1,TRBJ1-1,few,TRBV5-1
CASSVDGDTTYEQYF,NA,TRBJ2-7,NA,TRBV9
CASSAARNYQETQYF,NA,TRBJ2-5,NA,TRBV6-1
CASSISGGLGETQYF,TRBD2,TRBJ2-5,NA,TRBV19
CASSSTGTGGYVAFF,TRBD1,TRBJ1-1,NA,TRBV7-9
CASSLAGAGLGNTIYF,NA,TRBJ1-3,NA,TRBV5-1
CASSWTVHTDTQYF,NA,TRBJ2-3,NA,TRBV14
CASSPLTGGNTEAFF,TRBD1,TRBJ1-1,NA,TRBV27
CASSLVRGWKTDTQYF,NA,TRBJ2-3,NA,TRBV5-1
CASSESGGHRNEQFF,TRBD2,TRBJ2-1,few,TRBV10-1
CASSQDRVNEQYF,TRBD1,TRBJ2-7,few,TRBV11-2
CASSLTSGSSSEQFF,TRBD2,TRBJ2-1,NA,TRBV27
CASSQAGTSGAYNEQFF,TRBD2,TRBJ2-1,once,TRBV4-3
CASSPGTGTSYGYTF,TRBD1,TRBJ1-2,NA,TRBV9
CASSQGDRGTGGEKLFF,TRBD1,TRBJ1-4,NA,TRBV4-1
CASSERGGYGYTF,NA,TRBJ1-2,NA,TRBV25-1
CAWSHFYEQYF,NA,TRBJ2-7,NA,TRBV30
CASSLEAGPGELFF,NA,TRBJ2-2,NA,TRBV5-8
CASSLATSYEQYF,NA,TRBJ2-7,NA,TRBV27